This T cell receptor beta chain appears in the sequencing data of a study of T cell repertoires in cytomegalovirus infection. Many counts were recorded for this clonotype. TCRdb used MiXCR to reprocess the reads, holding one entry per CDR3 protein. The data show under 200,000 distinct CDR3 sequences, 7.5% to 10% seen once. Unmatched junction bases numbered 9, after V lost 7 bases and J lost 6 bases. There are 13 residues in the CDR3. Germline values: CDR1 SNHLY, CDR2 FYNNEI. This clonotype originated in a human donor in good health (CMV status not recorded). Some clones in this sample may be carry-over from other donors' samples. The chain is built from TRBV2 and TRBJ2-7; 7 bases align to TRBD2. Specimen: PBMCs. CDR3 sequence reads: CASNREAAGEQYF. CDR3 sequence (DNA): TGTGCCAGCAACCGGGAGGCGGCGGGCGAGCAGTACTTC.